This T cell receptor (beta chain) was identified during a study of cytotoxic CD8 clonotypes in ibrutinib-treated CLL. Study information: Response samples were drawn at a median of approximately 11 months of treatment, range 6 to 36.

The length of the CDR3 is 13 residues. Trimming pared 4 bases from V and 5 bases from J, leaving 12 bases between. Germline values: CDR1 SGHRS, CDR2 YFSETQ. Study-level results: Clonality showed a rise at ibrutinib response that reversed toward baseline at progression.

The protocol was immunoSEQ multiplex PCR, while the TCRdb copy is restricted to in-frame clones and leaves out a portion. The sample lists around 70,000 clones, roughly nine tenths seen once, with approximately 3.1% in the top ten. For this clone: Its antigen remains unknown.

The sequence was collected from a human donor with chronic lymphocytic leukemia. The sample here was PBMCs, taken after 12 months of ibrutinib treatment. The V call is TRBV5-1, the J call TRBJ1-2; D is unclear. The CDR3 is CASSLDQSYGYTF. In nucleotides, the CDR3 is TGCGCCAGCAGCCTGGACCAGTCGTATGGCTACACCTTC.